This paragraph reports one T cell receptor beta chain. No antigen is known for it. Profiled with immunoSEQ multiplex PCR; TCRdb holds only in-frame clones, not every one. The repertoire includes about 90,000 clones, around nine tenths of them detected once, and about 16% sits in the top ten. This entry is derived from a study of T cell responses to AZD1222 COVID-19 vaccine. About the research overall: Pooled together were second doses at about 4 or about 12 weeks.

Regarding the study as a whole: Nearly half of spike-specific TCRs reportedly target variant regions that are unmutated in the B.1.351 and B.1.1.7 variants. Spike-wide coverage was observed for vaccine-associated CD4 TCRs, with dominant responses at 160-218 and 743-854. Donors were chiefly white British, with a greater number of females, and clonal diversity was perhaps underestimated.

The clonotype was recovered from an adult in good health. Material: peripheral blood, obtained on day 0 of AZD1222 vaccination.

DNA for the CDR3: TGTGCCAGCAGCTTCCTGGACAGGCCGAATCAGCCCCAGCATTTT. Its protein is CASSFLDRPNQPQHF. The V call is TRBV5-5, the J call TRBJ1-5; TRBD1 agrees at 7 bases. Germline V lookup: CDR1 SGHKS, CDR2 YYEKEE (reference sequence). There are 15 residues in the CDR3. V dropped 2 bases and J dropped 4; count of bases not matched to a gene: 6.